One sample yielded the 28 T cell receptor beta chains listed below, sequenced in a study of T cell responses to AZD1222 COVID-19 vaccine. Generated by immunoSEQ multiplex PCR, the TCRdb table keeps only in-frame clones and is missing some. The sample shows fewer than 200,000 clones, about 91% of them seen only once. The sample consisted of peripheral blood, taken on day 0 of AZD1222 vaccination. The receptors derive from an adult in good health.

This chain uses TRBV7-9 with TRBJ2-5; D possibly corresponds to TRBD1 (5 bases). V shed 1 base and J shed 4 bases, with 10 bases lying between them. The CDR3 runs 14 residues. Germline CDR1 SEHNR, CDR2 FQNEAQ (reference sequence). CDR3: CASSLGGPAETQYF. The CDR3 DNA reads TGTGCCAGCAGCTTAGGGGGCCCGGCAGAGACCCAGTACTTC.

The chain carries TRBV28 and TRBJ1-1; 9 bases are shared with TRBD1. V trimming: 3 bases; J trimming: 3 bases; junction bases outside the gene matches: 2. The CDR3 loop spans 14 amino acids. The germline CDR1 and CDR2 sequences are MDHEN and SYDVKM. CDR3 in amino acids: CASSLGTGYTEAFF. In nucleotides, the CDR3 is TGTGCCAGCAGTTTGGGGACAGGGTACACTGAAGCTTTCTTT.

The chain uses TRBV10-3 and TRBJ1-3; 10 nucleotides line up with TRBD1. Germline V CDR1 and CDR2: ENHRY, SYGVKD. The CDR3 spans 17 residues. The J segment lost 7 bases and the V segment lost 0 bases, leaving 9 bases of the junction unmatched. The CDR3 protein is CAISESKTGQGRNTIYF. CDR3 DNA sequence: TGTGCCATCAGTGAGTCGAAGACGGGACAGGGGCGGAACACCATATATTTT.

The V call is TRBV28, the J call TRBJ2-3; D may be TRBD1 or TRBD2 (5 bases each). CDR1 and CDR2 from the germline V gene are MDHEN and SYDVKM. The CDR3 sequence is 13 residues long. V shed 6 bases and J shed 2 bases, with 9 bases lying between them. CDR3 region: CASSAGTTDTQYF. CDR3 nucleotides: TGTGCCAGCAGCGCAGGGACCACAGATACGCAGTATTTT. Full variable domain (outside the CDR3, taken from reference TRBV28 and TRBJ2-3): DVKVTQSSRYLVKRTGEKVFLECVQDMDHENMFWYRQDPGLGLRLIYFSYDVKMKEKGDIPEGYSVSREKKERFSLILESASTNQTSMYLCASSAGTTDTQYFGPGTRLTVL.

This sequence joins TRBV19 and TRBJ1-3, with unresolved D. V was cut by 3 bases and J by 7 bases, with 13 bases left in between. Per the germline V gene, CDR1 is LNHDA and CDR2 is SQIVND (reference sequence). The CDR3 loop spans 14 amino acids. CDR3 loop: CASSIGELRNTIYF. In nucleotides, the CDR3 is TGTGCCAGTAGTATCGGGGAATTGAGGAACACCATATATTTT. The full variable domain, its missing parts supplied by reference TRBV19 and TRBJ1-3, is DGGITQSPKYLFRKEGQNVTLSCEQNLNHDAMYWYRQDPGQGLRLIYYSQIVNDFQKGDIAEGYSVSREKKESFPLTVTSAQKNPTAFYLCASSIGELRNTIYFGEGSWLTVV.

The chain links TRBV6-1 to TRBJ1-2; D uncertain. V lost 3 bases, J lost 3 bases, and 14 bases lay in between. Germline V gene sequence: CDR1 MNHNS, CDR2 SASEGT. CDR3 length: 15 residues. The CDR3 is CASSDQERPDYGYTF. The CDR3 bases are TGTGCCAGCAGTGATCAGGAACGCCCAGACTATGGCTACACCTTC.

The genes are TRBV28 and TRBJ2-7; the match to TRBD1 covers 9 bases. Per germline, CDR1 MDHEN and CDR2 SYDVKM. This CDR3 comprises 14 residues. J gave up 4 bases and V 7 bases, and 8 bases lay outside the gene matches. The CDR3 DNA is TGTGCCAGCATTGCCGGGACAGGGCAATACGAGCAGTACTTC. Translation gives CASIAGTGQYEQYF. Full variable domain (outside the CDR3, taken from reference TRBV28 and TRBJ2-7): DVKVTQSSRYLVKRTGEKVFLECVQDMDHENMFWYRQDPGLGLRLIYFSYDVKMKEKGDIPEGYSVSREKKERFSLILESASTNQTSMYLCASIAGTGQYEQYFGPGTRLTVT.

The V call is TRBV6-5, the J call TRBJ1-2; D remains unclear. The length of the CDR3 is 16 residues. V lost 0 bases and J 4 bases, leaving 15 bases between the germline ends. Germline V CDR1 and CDR2: MNHEY, SVGAGI. CDR3: CASSYSISPDGYGYTF. DNA of the CDR3: TGTGCCAGCAGTTACTCGATTAGCCCCGACGGCTATGGCTACACCTTC.

On this clone itself: Other DNA sequences in the same sample also yield this CDR3. The chain combines TRBV7-9 with TRBJ2-7, with TRBD1 identical over 9 bases. From germline, CDR1 is SEHNR and CDR2 FQNEAQ (reference sequence). Trimming took 3 bases from V and 2 from J; bases not matched to a gene: 2. This CDR3 is built from 14 residues. The CDR3 coding sequence is TGTGCCAGCAGCTTTGGACAGGGGACCTACGAGCAGTACTTC. It encodes CASSFGQGTYEQYF.

This chain joins TRBV29-1 and TRBJ1-3; the D is unclear. The V and J ends lost 7 bases and 0 bases respectively, with 13 bases between them. The CDR3 is 14 amino acids. Germline CDR1 reads SQVTM; CDR2 reads ANQGSEA. This CDR3 is CSGAGGNSGNTIYF. DNA of the CDR3: TGCAGCGGAGCCGGTGGGAACTCTGGAAACACCATATATTTT. Full variable domain (remainder filled in from reference TRBV29-1 and TRBJ1-3): SAVISQKPSRDICQRGTSLTIQCQVDSQVTMMFWYRQQPGQSLTLIATANQGSEATYESGFVIDKFPISRPNLTFSTLTVSNMSPEDSSIYLCSGAGGNSGNTIYFGEGSWLTVV.

The gene calls are TRBV6-2 or TRBV6-3 and TRBJ2-7; TRBD2 matches at 8 bases. The V segment lost 5 bases and the J segment 2 bases; nucleotides outside the gene matches: 5. CDR1 is MNHEY, CDR2 SVGEGT, per germline. The CDR3 has 14 residues. The CDR3 nucleotides read TGTGCCAGCAGTCCGGGACTAGAGCCCTACGAGCAGTACTTC. Translating gives CASSPGLEPYEQYF.

The V gene is TRBV9, the J gene TRBJ1-3; D gene ambiguous. CDR1 SGDLS and CDR2 YYNGEE come from the germline V gene. The V end was cut by 5 bases, the J end by 0 bases, with 9 bases between. The CDR3 runs to 14 residues. The CDR3 DNA is TGTGCCAGCAGGTTGGGAGTCTCTGGAAACACCATATATTTT. It codes for CASRLGVSGNTIYF.

J is TRBJ1-1 and V is TRBV29-1; no clear D. With 2 bases removed from V and 1 base from J, the gap between germline ends came to 14 bases. Germline CDR1 is SQVTM and CDR2 is ANQGSEA. The CDR3 consists of 15 residues. This CDR3 is CSVENPQVKNTEAFF. The CDR3 nucleotides are TGCAGCGTTGAAAACCCCCAGGTGAAGAACACTGAAGCTTTCTTT.

The genes are TRBV7-2 and TRBJ1-2; D perhaps matches TRBD1 (6 bases). CDR1 SGHTA and CDR2 FQGNSA come from the germline V gene. V shed 5 bases and J shed 4 bases, with 20 bases lying between them. The length of the CDR3 is 16 residues. CDR3: CASSRSMGHQTYGYTF. DNA for the CDR3: TGTGCCAGCAGCCGCTCCATGGGACACCAAACCTATGGCTACACCTTC.

This sequence joins TRBV27 and TRBJ2-7; D unclear. Germline loops: CDR1 MNHEY, CDR2 SMNVEV (reference sequence). Trimming removed 6 bases at V and 3 bases at J, with 15 bases between. The CDR3 extends over 14 amino acids. The chain's CDR3 is CASRPPGGNYEQYF. The CDR3 nucleotides read TGTGCCAGCAGGCCCCCGGGTGGAAACTACGAGCAGTACTTC.

The DNA for the CDR3 is TGTGCCAGCAGTCCTCCAGGTTTCAATCAGCCCCAGCATTTT. This gives the protein CASSPPGFNQPQHF. This rearrangement joins TRBV7-9 to TRBJ1-5; D ambiguous. This CDR3 has 14 amino acids. Germline V gene lookup returns CDR1 SEHNR and CDR2 FQNEAQ (reference sequence). Trimming cost V 6 bases and J 3 bases, with 12 bases left between them.

This chain links TRBV5-8 with TRBJ1-1, with D perhaps matching TRBD1 (6 bases). The V end lost 7 bases, the J end lost 5 bases, and 15 bases lay between the germline ends. Germline-derived CDR1 and CDR2 are SGHTS and YDEGEE. The CDR3 has 13 residues. CDR3 bases: TGTGCCAGCTGCCGTCGGGGGCCGACTGAAGCTTTCTTT. Translation gives CASCRRGPTEAFF.

The chain is built from TRBV11-2 and TRBJ1-2, with 7 positions matching TRBD1. Unmatched junction bases numbered 11, after V lost 5 bases and J lost 2 bases. This CDR3 has 16 amino acids. The V gene's germline CDR1 is SGHAT and CDR2 FQNNGV. The CDR3 spells CASSPSGTARNYGYTF. Written as DNA, the CDR3 is TGTGCCAGCAGCCCATCCGGGACAGCTAGGAACTATGGCTACACCTTC.

With respect to this clone: This sample also contains other DNA sequences that code for the same CDR3. V is TRBV7-9 and J is TRBJ1-1; TRBD1 might be the D (5 bases). CDR1 and CDR2 (germline): SEHNR, FQNEAQ (reference sequence). Trimming pared 3 bases from V and 0 bases from J, leaving 5 bases between. The CDR3 covers 13 residues. The CDR3 is CASSLDMNTEAFF. Written as DNA, the CDR3 is TGTGCCAGCAGCTTGGACATGAACACTGAAGCTTTCTTT.

V is TRBV30 and J is TRBJ1-5; 9 positions agree with TRBD1. Trimming cost V 0 bases and J 0 bases; bases outside gene matches: 9. The germline gives CDR1 GTSNPN, CDR2 SVGIG (reference sequence). CDR3 length: 18 amino acids. The CDR3 loop reads CAWSVPGDRAYSNQPQHF. The CDR3, as DNA: TGTGCCTGGAGTGTACCGGGGGACAGGGCCTATAGCAATCAGCCCCAGCATTTT.

This rearrangement joins TRBV28 to TRBJ1-2; no definite D call. This CDR3 spans 12 amino acids. The V end was cut by 7 bases, the J end by 0 bases, with 6 bases between. Germline V gives CDR1 MDHEN, CDR2 SYDVKM. The DNA of the CDR3 is TGTGCCAGCACATTAGCTAACTATGGCTACACCTTC. Its protein product is CASTLANYGYTF.

V is TRBV29-1 and J is TRBJ2-3, with 7 bases fitting TRBD2. CDR3 length equals 15 residues. After removal of 2 bases from V and 8 bases from J, the junction contained 13 bases not matched to a gene. Germline V CDR1 and CDR2: SQVTM, ANQGSEA. The CDR3 sequence: CSVEWGLSTQVTQYF. The CDR3 coding sequence is TGCAGCGTTGAATGGGGACTATCTACCCAGGTTACGCAGTATTTT.

This sequence joins TRBV19 and TRBJ1-1; TRBD1 matches 8 bases. V dropped 2 bases and J dropped 5; count of bases not matched to a gene: 7. This CDR3 spans 15 amino acids. Germline values: CDR1 LNHDA, CDR2 SQIVND (reference sequence). CDR3: CASSIRQGMGTEAFF. The DNA of the CDR3 is TGTGCCAGTAGTATACGACAGGGGATGGGGACTGAAGCTTTCTTT.

This chain connects TRBV7-9 to TRBJ2-2; possible D gene TRBD2, 7 bases. This CDR3 has 16 amino acids. Germline CDR1 SEHNR, CDR2 FQNEAQ (reference sequence). The ends were cut back, 5 bases at V and 5 bases at J, with 18 bases in the middle. CDR3 amino acids: CASSPLGGPSTGELFF. CDR3 sequence (DNA): TGTGCCAGCAGCCCCTTGGGGGGGCCGAGTACCGGGGAGCTGTTTTTT.

V usage is TRBV3-1 (or the pseudogene TRBV3-2) and J usage is TRBJ2-5, with D unresolved. This CDR3 contains 13 residues. Germline CDR1 and CDR2: LGHDT and YNNKEL (reference sequence). The ends were cut back, 8 bases at V and 0 bases at J, with 10 bases in the middle. This CDR3 is CASQNYYQETQYF. The CDR3 coding sequence is TGTGCCAGCCAAAACTATTACCAAGAGACCCAGTACTTC.

J is TRBJ2-5 and V is TRBV3-1 (or the pseudogene TRBV3-2); D unclear. V was shortened by 1 base and J by 1 base, with 7 bases between the two germline ends. This CDR3 spans 14 amino acids. Germline V gene data show CDR1 as LGHDT and CDR2 as YNNKEL (reference sequence). The CDR3 sequence is CASSQAPTQETQYF. CDR3 sequence (DNA): TGTGCCAGCAGCCAAGCCCCGACCCAAGAGACCCAGTACTTC.

The chain combines TRBV21-1 with TRBJ2-7; TRBD1 is the table's D call, not checked against the DNA. TRBV21-1 is labeled a pseudogene. The length of the CDR3 is 16 residues. CDR3 protein: CASSKRGRVSFYEQYF. The CDR3 bases are TGTGCCAGCAGCAAAAGGGGCAGGGTCAGTTTCTACGAGCAGTACTTC.

V is TRBV18 and J is TRBJ2-7; weak D call: TRBD1 (5 bases). CDR1 KGHSH and CDR2 LQKENI come from the germline V gene. V dropped 0 bases and J dropped 3 bases, with 6 bases sitting between them. The CDR3 runs to 13 residues. This chain's CDR3 is CASSPPDSYEQYF. In DNA form, the CDR3 reads TGTGCCAGCTCACCACCTGACAGCTACGAGCAGTACTTC.